The 16 T cell receptor beta chains given below trace back to one sample, sequenced in a study of shared clonotypes between healthy human individuals. Sequencing used immunoSEQ multiplex PCR; TCRdb keeps in-frame clones, though not all of them. Found here are over a million clones, roughly 98.5% of them singletons; the top ten hold roughly 0.36%. What was sequenced was naive CD4+ T cells sorted from blood. Subset denoted: CD45RA+ positively selected. Receptor source: a man younger than 40 in good health.

This clone was detected only once. The gene calls are TRBV4-2 and TRBJ2-7; 8 positions agree with TRBD2. This CDR3 is 14 amino acids long. The J segment lost 6 bases and the V segment lost 2 bases, leaving 6 bases of the junction unmatched. Germline-derived CDR1 and CDR2 are LGHNA and YNFKEQ. CDR3 amino acids: CASSQSAGAVEQYF. CDR3 nucleotides: TGTGCCAGCAGCCAATCAGCGGGAGCGGTCGAGCAGTACTTC.

Note on this clone: The germline gene is not matched at one end of the junction; a read error may be the cause. V usage is TRBV6-1 and J usage is TRBJ2-7; 7 bases line up with TRBD1. CDR3 length equals 12 residues. The germline V gene has CDR1 MNHNS and CDR2 SASEGT. The CDR3 nucleotides read TGTGCCAGCTGTGACAGGGTCTACGAGCAGTACTTC. Its protein product is CASCDRVYEQYF.

The V and J genes are TRBV5-1 and TRBJ2-7; 11 bases are a match to TRBD1. Germline V gene data show CDR1 as SGHRS and CDR2 as YFSETQ. V lost 0 bases, J lost 0 bases, and 8 bases stayed unmatched. The CDR3 length is 18 residues. CDR3 residues: CASSLARRDRGTSYEQYF. CDR3 nucleotide sequence: TGCGCCAGCAGCTTGGCCCGAAGGGACAGGGGGACCTCCTACGAGCAGTACTTC.

The rearrangement joins TRBV7-2 to TRBJ1-5, with D uncertain. CDR3 length equals 15 residues. Per germline, CDR1 SGHTA and CDR2 FQGNSA. V gave up 1 base and J gave up 2 bases, with 9 bases separating them. CDR3: CASSLGAFGNQPQHF. CDR3 coding DNA: TGTGCCAGCAGCTTAGGGGCCTTCGGCAATCAGCCCCAGCATTTT.

The genes are TRBV18 and TRBJ1-5; D not resolved. Trimming cost V 1 base and J 3 bases, with 13 bases left between them. Germline V gene lookup returns CDR1 KGHSH and CDR2 LQKENI. The CDR3 is 16 amino acids. In nucleotides, the CDR3 is TGTGCCAGCTCACCACTCCCGGAGGTATTCAATCAGCCCCAGCATTTT. The encoded protein is CASSPLPEVFNQPQHF.

The chain carries TRBV10-3 and TRBJ1-5; TRBD1 matches at 11 bases. The CDR3 loop spans 16 amino acids. Germline CDR1 ENHRY, CDR2 SYGVKD. V was clipped by 10 bases and J by 4 bases; unmatched bases: 12. DNA for the CDR3: TGTGCCACCGCGGACAGGGGGCCGGGTGGAAATCAGCCCCAGCATTTT. It is translated as CATADRGPGGNQPQHF.

V gene TRBV6-5 combines with J gene TRBJ1-5; TRBD1 matches at 7 bases. The germline CDR1 and CDR2 sequences are MNHEY and SVGAGI. This CDR3 is 13 amino acids long. V gave up 6 bases and J gave up 6 bases; unmatched junction bases: 5. The CDR3 nucleotides are TGTGCCAGCAGCTCCACAGGGGTTCAGCCCCAGCATTTT. It encodes CASSSTGVQPQHF.

The chain combines TRBV6-9 with TRBJ2-1; 10 bases are a match to TRBD2. This CDR3 spans 17 amino acids. The germline V gene encodes CDR1 MNHGY and CDR2 SVAAGI. V shed 6 bases and J 0 bases; nucleotides not matched to a gene: 8. In nucleotides, the CDR3 is TGTGCCAGCAGAGTGACTAGCGGGCTTAGCTCCTACAATGAGCAGTTCTTC. This translates into CASRVTSGLSSYNEQFF.

The chain uses TRBV7-3 and TRBJ1-1; 8 nucleotides line up with TRBD1. This CDR3 has 14 amino acids. From germline, CDR1 is SGHTA and CDR2 FQGTGA. Trimming removed 5 bases from V and 4 bases from J; junction bases left unmatched: 6. The CDR3 DNA reads as TGTGCCAGCAGCGTAGGAACAGGGGGCACTGAAGCTTTCTTT. It specifies CASSVGTGGTEAFF. Filled out from reference TRBV7-3 and TRBJ1-1, the complete variable domain reads GAGVSQTPSNKVTEKGKYVELRCDPISGHTALYWYRQSLGQGPEFLIYFQGTGAADDSGLPNDRFFAVRPEGSVSTLKIQRTERGDSAVYLCASSVGTGGTEAFFGQGTRLTVV.

The rearrangement uses TRBV9 and TRBJ2-3; D might be TRBD1 (6 bases). The CDR3 is 17 amino acids. V lost 0 bases, J lost 2 bases, and 16 bases lay in between. Germline V gene sequence: CDR1 SGDLS, CDR2 YYNGEE. As DNA, the CDR3 is TGTGCCAGCAGCGTAGACCCCCAGGGGCTTGTCACAGATACGCAGTATTTT. It translates to CASSVDPQGLVTDTQYF.

The gene calls are TRBV6-5 and TRBJ2-7, with 7 bases aligning to TRBD1. The CDR3 is 15 amino acids. Trimming at V came to 8 bases and at J to 2 bases, leaving 12 bases not matched to a gene. Germline-derived CDR1 and CDR2 are MNHEY and SVGAGI. CDR3 coding DNA: TGTGCCAGCGCCCCAAGGGGGCCAGCCCCCTACGAGCAGTACTTC. Protein sequence: CASAPRGPAPYEQYF.

The chain is built from TRBV11-3 and TRBJ2-5; possibly TRBD1 for D (5 bases). V was trimmed by 3 bases and J by 2 bases, leaving 7 bases between them. Germline CDR1 SGHNT, CDR2 YENEEA. This CDR3 region has 13 residues. As DNA, the CDR3 is TGTGCCAGCAGCTTTAGACAGCAAGAGACCCAGTACTTC. It translates to CASSFRQQETQYF.

The J gene is TRBJ1-2, the V gene TRBV28, with a weak D call TRBD1 (6 bases). The V end was cut by 6 bases, the J end by 7 bases, with 21 bases between. This CDR3 is built from 15 residues. Germline CDR1 and CDR2: MDHEN and SYDVKM. CDR3 protein: CASSNSRGRIGGYTF. CDR3 nucleotides: TGTGCCAGCAGCAACTCCCGGGGGCGGATCGGTGGCTACACCTTC.

V usage is TRBV5-1 and J usage is TRBJ2-5; D may correspond to TRBD1 or TRBD2 (5 bases each). V lost 0 bases, J lost 10 bases, and 28 bases lay in between. The germline CDR1 and CDR2 sequences are SGHRS and YFSETQ. CDR3 length equals 18 residues. The CDR3 sequence: CASSLGLGQGAWRSGQYF. CDR3 sequence (DNA): TGCGCCAGCAGCTTGGGCTTAGGCCAAGGGGCCTGGCGAAGCGGCCAGTACTTC. The full variable domain, rest sourced from reference TRBV5-1 and TRBJ2-5, is KAGVTQTPRYLIKTRGQQVTLSCSPISGHRSVSWYQQTPGQGLQFLFEYFSETQRNKGNFPGRFSGRQFSNSRSEMNVSTLELGDSALYLCASSLGLGQGAWRSGQYFGPGTRLLVL.

As regards this clone: The identical CDR3 is also encoded by other nucleotide sequences in the sample. The chain combines TRBV28 with TRBJ2-7; the D is unclear. Per the germline V gene, CDR1 is MDHEN and CDR2 is SYDVKM. The CDR3 is 14 residues long. Trimming pared 1 base from V and 1 base from J, leaving 8 bases between. CDR3: CASSLSGPSYEQYF. The DNA for the CDR3 is TGTGCCAGCAGTTTATCAGGACCTTCCTACGAGCAGTACTTC.

The chain links TRBV6-5 to TRBJ2-3; 10 positions match TRBD2. V lost 4 bases and J lost 5; bases outside the gene matches: 3. Germline CDR1 and CDR2: MNHEY and SVGAGI. The CDR3 is 14 amino acids. The chain's CDR3 is CASSLGLARDTQYF. In DNA form, the CDR3 reads TGTGCCAGCAGTTTGGGACTAGCGAGAGATACGCAGTATTTT.